The source of this TCR beta chain is a study of T cell repertoires in cytomegalovirus infection. Overall study: Well-studied HLA-B-restricted epitopes and recently identified HLA-C-restricted epitopes of CMV were both used in the study. Whole-study results and caveats: Dominating the ex vivo response were TCR beta clonotypes that were CMV-specific and HLA-C-restricted. Pooled public TCR beta family frequency picked out CMV carriers with the relevant HLA.

Details on this clonotype: Its antigen is unknown.

TCRdb analysed the reads with MiXCR anew, one entry per CDR3 protein. The table shows 380,000 or so distinct CDR3 sequences, with about 32% occurring only once. The specimen was cultured PBMCs, collected from culture after CMV antigen stimulation. This TCR was recovered from a human donor in good health (CMV status not recorded). Some clones in this sample may be carry-over from other donors' samples.

CDR3 sequence (DNA): TGTGCCAGCAGCGCCCCCGGCCCTGAAGCTTTCTTT. Protein sequence: CASSAPGPEAFF. J is TRBJ1-1 and V is TRBV11-2; D not resolved. This CDR3 has 12 residues. Germline-derived CDR1 and CDR2 are SGHAT and FQNNGV. V was trimmed by 5 bases and J by 6 bases, leaving 10 bases between them.